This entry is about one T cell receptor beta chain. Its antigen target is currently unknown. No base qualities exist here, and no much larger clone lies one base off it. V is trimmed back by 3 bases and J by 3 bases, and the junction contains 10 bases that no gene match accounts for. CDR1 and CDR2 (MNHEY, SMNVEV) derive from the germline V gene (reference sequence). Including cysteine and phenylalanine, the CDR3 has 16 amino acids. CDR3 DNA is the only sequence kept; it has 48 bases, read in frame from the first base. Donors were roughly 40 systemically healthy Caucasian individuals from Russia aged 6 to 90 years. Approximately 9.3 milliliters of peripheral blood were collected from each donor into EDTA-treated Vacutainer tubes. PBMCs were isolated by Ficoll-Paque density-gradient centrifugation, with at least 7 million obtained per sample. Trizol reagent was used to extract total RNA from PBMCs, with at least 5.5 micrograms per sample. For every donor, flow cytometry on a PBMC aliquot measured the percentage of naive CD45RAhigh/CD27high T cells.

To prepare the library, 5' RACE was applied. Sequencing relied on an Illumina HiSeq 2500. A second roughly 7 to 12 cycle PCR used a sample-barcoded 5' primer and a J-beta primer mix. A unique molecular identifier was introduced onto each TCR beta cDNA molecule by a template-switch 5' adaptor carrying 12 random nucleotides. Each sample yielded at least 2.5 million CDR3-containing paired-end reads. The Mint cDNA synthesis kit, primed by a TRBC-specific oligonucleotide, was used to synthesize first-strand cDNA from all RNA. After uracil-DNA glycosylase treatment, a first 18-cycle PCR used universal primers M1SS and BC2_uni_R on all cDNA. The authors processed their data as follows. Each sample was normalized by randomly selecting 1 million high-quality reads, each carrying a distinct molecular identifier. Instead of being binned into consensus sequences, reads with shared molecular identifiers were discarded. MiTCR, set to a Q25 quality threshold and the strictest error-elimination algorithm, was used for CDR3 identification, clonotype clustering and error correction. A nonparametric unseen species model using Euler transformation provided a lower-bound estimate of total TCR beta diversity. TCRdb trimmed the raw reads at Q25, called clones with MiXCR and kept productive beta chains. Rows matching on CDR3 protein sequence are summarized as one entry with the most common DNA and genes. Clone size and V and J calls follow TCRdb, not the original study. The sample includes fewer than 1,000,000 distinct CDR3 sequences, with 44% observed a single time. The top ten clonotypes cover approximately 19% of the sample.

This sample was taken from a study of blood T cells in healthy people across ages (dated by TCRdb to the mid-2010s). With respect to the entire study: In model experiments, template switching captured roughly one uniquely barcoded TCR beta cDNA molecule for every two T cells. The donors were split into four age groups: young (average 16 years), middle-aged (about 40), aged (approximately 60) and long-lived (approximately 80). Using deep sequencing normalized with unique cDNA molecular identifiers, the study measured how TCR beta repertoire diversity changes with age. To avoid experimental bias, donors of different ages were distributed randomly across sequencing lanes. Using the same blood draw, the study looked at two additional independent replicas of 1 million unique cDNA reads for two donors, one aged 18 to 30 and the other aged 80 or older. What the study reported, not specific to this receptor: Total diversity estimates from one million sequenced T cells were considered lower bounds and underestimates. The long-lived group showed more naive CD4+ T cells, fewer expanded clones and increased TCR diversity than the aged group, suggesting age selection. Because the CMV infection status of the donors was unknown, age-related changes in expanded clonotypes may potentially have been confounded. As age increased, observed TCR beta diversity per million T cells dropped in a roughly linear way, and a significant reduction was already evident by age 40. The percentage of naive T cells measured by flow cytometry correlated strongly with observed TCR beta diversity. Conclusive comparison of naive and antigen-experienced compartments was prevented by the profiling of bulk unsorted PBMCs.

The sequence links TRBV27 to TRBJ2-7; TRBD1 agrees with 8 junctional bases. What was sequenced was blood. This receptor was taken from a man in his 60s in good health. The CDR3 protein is CASSFTAGGVNYEQYF. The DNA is TGTGCCAGCAGTTTTACAGCAGGGGGCGTGAACTACGAGCAGTACTTC.